This is a list of T cell receptor beta chains from one sample in a study of identifying expanded T cells in peripheral blood. Measured with immunoSEQ multiplex PCR; TCRdb has only the in-frame clones, and not every one. The profile shows about 110,000 clones, around 90% of them singletons. Material for sequencing was blood. The receptors were sampled from a person aged 18 to 75 in good health. Both conserved end residues are part of each CDR3. Each record gives: V gene, J gene, D gene, clone size, CDR3 DNA, CDR3 protein. A D gene is named only where the DNA matches it firmly. Clone size is stated in some rows and not others, as once, few, many or a class when expanded.

V: TRBV6-5
J: TRBJ1-3
D: -
size: -
DNA: TGTGCCAGCCGAGGGGCGGGGTGGAACACCATATATTTT
CDR3: CASRGAGWNTIYF

V: TRBV7-8
J: TRBJ2-5
D: -
size: once
DNA: TGTGCCAGCAGCTTTTTCAGGACAGCGAAAGAGACCCAGTACTTC
CDR3: CASSFFRTAKETQYF

V: TRBV9
J: TRBJ2-3
D: TRBD2
size: -
DNA: TGTGCCAGCAGCACCGCAGCGGGGGTCACAGATACGCAGTATTTT
CDR3: CASSTAAGVTDTQYF

V: TRBV5-5
J: TRBJ1-1
D: -
size: -
DNA: TGTGCCAGCAGCTACGAACTTTGGGCAATGAACACTGAAGCTTTCTTT
CDR3: CASSYELWAMNTEAFF

V: TRBV5-5
J: TRBJ1-5
D: -
size: -
DNA: TGTGCCAGCAGCCCAATGGGGGGGTCTGGGCAGCCCCAGCATTTT
CDR3: CASSPMGGSGQPQHF

V: TRBV10-1
J: TRBJ2-5
D: -
size: -
DNA: TGCGCCAGCAGTGAGTCGTCGGCGGGACAAGAGACCCAGTACTTC
CDR3: CASSESSAGQETQYF

V: TRBV7-3
J: TRBJ2-3
D: TRBD2
size: -
DNA: TGTGCCAGCAGCTTGACTAGCGGGATGATAGATACGCAGTATTTT
CDR3: CASSLTSGMIDTQYF

V: TRBV7-9
J: TRBJ2-7
D: -
size: -
DNA: TGTGCCAGCAGCCTTACCTCCTACGAGCAGTACTTC
CDR3: CASSLTSYEQYF

V: TRBV11-3
J: TRBJ2-1
D: -
size: -
DNA: TGTGCCAGCAGCTCCATTGTGTGGGATGAGCAGTTCTTC
CDR3: CASSSIVWDEQFF

V: TRBV13
J: TRBJ2-7
D: -
size: -
DNA: TGTGCCAGCAGCTTAGCCGGGACACAGACCTACGAGCAGTACTTC
CDR3: CASSLAGTQTYEQYF

V: TRBV9
J: TRBJ2-3
D: -
size: -
DNA: TGTGCCAGCAGCGGTCGGACAGATACGCAGTATTTT
CDR3: CASSGRTDTQYF

V: TRBV15
J: TRBJ1-3
D: TRBD1
size: once
DNA: TGTGCCACCAGCAGGGCCCTCGGACAGGACTCAGGAAACACCATATATTTT
CDR3: CATSRALGQDSGNTIYF

V: TRBV30
J: TRBJ2-7
D: TRBD1
size: -
DNA: TGTGCCTGGAGTAAGGCAGGGGGCTCCTACGAGCAGTACTTC
CDR3: CAWSKAGGSYEQYF

V: TRBV5-6
J: TRBJ1-2
D: -
size: -
DNA: TGTGCCAGCAGGGAACACTCTGCGGGTGGCTACACCTTC
CDR3: CASREHSAGGYTF

V: TRBV18
J: TRBJ2-5
D: TRBD2
size: -
DNA: TGTGCCAGCTCACCGGGGGGGAGGCGAGAGACCCAGTACTTC
CDR3: CASSPGGRRETQYF

V: TRBV6-5
J: TRBJ1-1
D: -
size: -
DNA: TGTGCCAGCGGCAAGAGGAACACTGAAGCTTTCTTT
CDR3: CASGKRNTEAFF

V: TRBV5-1
J: TRBJ2-1
D: TRBD1
size: once
DNA: TGCGCCAGCAGCTTGGATGGACAGGGTCACAATGAGCAGTTCTTC
CDR3: CASSLDGQGHNEQFF

V: TRBV2
J: TRBJ2-3
D: -
size: few
DNA: TGTGCCAGCAGTGTCGCAGTTCTGATAGGTAGGGCAGATACGCAGTATTTT
CDR3: CASSVAVLIGRADTQYF

V: TRBV6-6
J: TRBJ1-5
D: TRBD1
size: -
DNA: TGTGCCAGCAGTAAAGACAGGGTGGTAAGCAATCAGCCCCAGCATTTT
CDR3: CASSKDRVVSNQPQHF

V: TRBV13
J: TRBJ2-4
D: TRBD1
size: -
DNA: TGTGCCAGCAGCTTAGGCGCAGGACAGGGCCGTTGGGTAGCCAAAAACATTCAGTACTTC
CDR3: CASSLGAGQGRWVAKNIQYF

V: TRBV5-1
J: TRBJ2-1
D: -
size: -
DNA: TGCGCCAGCAGCTTGGAAGTTTCCTACAATGAGCAGTTCTTC
CDR3: CASSLEVSYNEQFF

V: TRBV4-1
J: TRBJ2-1
D: TRBD1
size: -
DNA: TGCGCCAGCAGCCAAGATGGACAGACAGGGGGTGAAGAGCAGTTCTTC
CDR3: CASSQDGQTGGEEQFF

V: TRBV28
J: TRBJ2-7
D: -
size: -
DNA: TGTGCCAGCAGCGGGGGAATAACCTACGAGCAGTACTTC
CDR3: CASSGGITYEQYF

V: TRBV7-2
J: TRBJ2-3
D: TRBD2
size: -
DNA: TGTGCCAGCAGCTGGACTAGCGGGAGCACAGATACGCAGTATTTT
CDR3: CASSWTSGSTDTQYF

V: TRBV6-1
J: TRBJ2-7
D: -
size: -
DNA: TGTGCCAGCACCACGGACACAATCACCTACGAGCAGTACTTC
CDR3: CASTTDTITYEQYF

V: TRBV7-2
J: TRBJ1-6
D: -
size: -
DNA: TGTGCCAGCAGCTTAGATAGAGTTTCACCCCTCCACTTT
CDR3: CASSLDRVSPLHF

V: TRBV7-2
J: TRBJ1-5
D: -
size: -
DNA: TGTGCCAGCAGCATTGGAGGAAATAGCAATCAGCCCCAGCATTTT
CDR3: CASSIGGNSNQPQHF

V: TRBV15
J: TRBJ1-2
D: -
size: -
DNA: TGTGCCACCAGCAGAGATCGAGGGTCCTATGGCTACACCTTC
CDR3: CATSRDRGSYGYTF

V: TRBV28
J: TRBJ1-2
D: TRBD1
size: -
DNA: TGTGCCAGCAAAAGGGACAGCGGCTCTAACTATGGCTACACCTTC
CDR3: CASKRDSGSNYGYTF

V: TRBV5-4
J: TRBJ2-6
D: TRBD1
size: -
DNA: TGTGCCAGCAGCTCGCAGGGGGCGTCTGGGGCCAACGTCCTGACTTTC
CDR3: CASSSQGASGANVLTF

V: TRBV5-1
J: TRBJ1-1
D: -
size: -
DNA: TGCGCCAGCAGGTTAGGACCTAACACTGAAGCTTTCTTT
CDR3: CASRLGPNTEAFF

V: TRBV7-3
J: TRBJ2-1
D: -
size: -
DNA: TGTGCCAGCAGCCCCAAGGTTATGACTTTAGACAATGAGCAGTTCTTC
CDR3: CASSPKVMTLDNEQFF

V: TRBV6-6
J: TRBJ2-1
D: TRBD2
size: -
DNA: TGTGCCACCAGAGCGGGAGGGCCCTACAATGAGCAGTTCTTC
CDR3: CATRAGGPYNEQFF

V: TRBV11-2
J: TRBJ2-3
D: -
size: once
DNA: TGTGCCAGCAGCTTAGCGGGTGGACCAGATACGCAGTATTTT
CDR3: CASSLAGGPDTQYF

V: TRBV7-9
J: TRBJ2-1
D: TRBD2
size: -
DNA: TGTGCCAGCACCTCGAGCGGGAGTTTATTATCCTACAATGAGCAGTTCTTC
CDR3: CASTSSGSLLSYNEQFF

V: TRBV30
J: TRBJ1-5
D: -
size: -
DNA: TGTGCCTGGAGTCTAGGGAATAGCAATCAGCCCCAGCATTTT
CDR3: CAWSLGNSNQPQHF

V: TRBV25-1
J: TRBJ2-2
D: TRBD1
size: -
DNA: TGTGCCAGCACTAGGGACAGGGTCAACGCGAACACCGGGGAGCTGTTTTTT
CDR3: CASTRDRVNANTGELFF

V: TRBV10-3
J: TRBJ2-1
D: -
size: -
DNA: TGTGCCATCAGTGAGTCCCGGGATGAGCAGTTCTTC
CDR3: CAISESRDEQFF

V: TRBV5-6
J: TRBJ2-5
D: TRBD2
size: -
DNA: TGTGCCAGCAGCGCCGGGGGGTTCGAGACCCAGTACTTC
CDR3: CASSAGGFETQYF

V: TRBV27
J: TRBJ2-2
D: TRBD2
size: -
DNA: TGTGCCAGCAGGGGTCTAGCGGGTAGACGAACCGGGGAGCTGTTTTTT
CDR3: CASRGLAGRRTGELFF

V: TRBV6-6
J: TRBJ1-4
D: -
size: once
DNA: TGTGCCAGCACCGGACGAAGTGAAAAACTGTTTTTT
CDR3: CASTGRSEKLFF

V: TRBV7-7
J: TRBJ2-7
D: -
size: -
DNA: TGTGCCAGCAGCCCTCGTAGGGATTTGGGCGAGCAGTACTTC
CDR3: CASSPRRDLGEQYF

V: TRBV5-1
J: TRBJ1-5
D: TRBD1
size: -
DNA: TGCGCCAGCAGCTTGGGGAACAGGGGACCCCAGCATTTT
CDR3: CASSLGNRGPQHF

V: TRBV25-1
J: TRBJ1-1
D: -
size: -
DNA: TGTGCCAGCATACAGGGAAGAGGTGAAGCTTTCTTT
CDR3: CASIQGRGEAFF

V: TRBV28
J: TRBJ2-1
D: TRBD2
size: -
DNA: TGTGCCATACCTAGCGGGACCAACAATGAGCAGTTCTTC
CDR3: CAIPSGTNNEQFF

V: TRBV9
J: TRBJ2-1
D: TRBD2
size: -
DNA: TGTGCCAGCAGCGTAGTCTCGGGAGGGAGAAATGAGCAGTTCTTC
CDR3: CASSVVSGGRNEQFF